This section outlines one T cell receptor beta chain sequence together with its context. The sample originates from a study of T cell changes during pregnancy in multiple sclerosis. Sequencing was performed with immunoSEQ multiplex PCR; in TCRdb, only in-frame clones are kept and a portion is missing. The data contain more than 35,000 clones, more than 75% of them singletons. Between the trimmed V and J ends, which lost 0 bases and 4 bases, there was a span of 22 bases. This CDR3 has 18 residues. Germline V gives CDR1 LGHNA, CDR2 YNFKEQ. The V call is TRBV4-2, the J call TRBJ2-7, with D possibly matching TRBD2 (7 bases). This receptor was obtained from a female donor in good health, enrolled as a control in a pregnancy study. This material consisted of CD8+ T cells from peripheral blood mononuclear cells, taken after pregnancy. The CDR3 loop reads CASSQDLTSGGPGYEQYF. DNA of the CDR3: TGTGCCAGCAGCCAAGACCTTACGTCCGGGGGGCCGGGTTACGAGCAGTACTTC.